The TCR beta chain under discussion was sequenced for a study of blood T cell repertoires in COVID-19. Sequencing used immunoSEQ multiplex PCR; TCRdb keeps in-frame clones, though not all of them. The repertoire has approximately 290,000 clones, 90% of them found once; the top ten carry 1.1%. Allocation to cohorts depended on clinical history reported by the participants. Recovered Cohort 3 donors showed two negative PCRs, clearance, or symptom resolution. The sequence came from a woman aged 25 to 39 who had recovered from COVID-19. The material sequenced was PBMCs or T cells enriched from blood (not recorded which).

CDR3 amino acids: CASSPPSSGTQETQYF. DNA for the CDR3: TGTGCCAGCTCACCACCGTCTAGCGGAACCCAAGAGACCCAGTACTTC. The chain has TRBV18 and TRBJ2-5; 7 bases are a match to TRBD2. The germline V gene encodes CDR1 KGHSH and CDR2 LQKENI. Trimming cost V 0 bases and J 1 base; bases outside gene matches: 5. The CDR3 runs 16 residues.